The clone carrying this TCR beta chain was seen a single time. No antigen is known for it. At one boundary the junction diverges from the germline segment, which might be a read error. Healthy individuals of Caucasian origin from Russia, aged about 6 to 100, served as donors. Peripheral blood, roughly 9.3 milliliters per donor, was collected. This specimen belongs to a study of blood T cells in healthy people across ages. Germline assignment: CDR1 DFQATT and CDR2 SNEGSKA (reference sequence). This CDR3 is 15 amino acids long. Findings and caveats of the study: In long-lived donors, naive CD4+ cell counts and diversity exceeded those of aged donors. Shifts in expanded clonotypes may have been confounded by donor CMV status, which was unknown.

Primed by a sample-barcoded 5' primer and a J-beta primer mix, a second PCR proceeded for 7 to 11 cycles. TCRdb recomputed calls from the 5' RACE reads with MiXCR, one row per CDR3 protein. The sample records 780,000 or so distinct CDR3 sequences, roughly 25% being singletons. These records were also assigned to another study, of T cells of mothers and their children.

V gene TRBV20-1 combines with J gene TRBJ2-7, with TRBD1 matching 7 bases. The TCR was taken from a boy under 18 in good health. The sequencing input was blood. CDR3 loop: CGARAKGQFPYEQYF. CDR3 DNA sequence: TGCGGTGCTAGAGCGAAGGGACAGTTTCCCTACGAGCAGTACTTC.